This TCR beta chain was captured by sequencing in a study of identical twins. The length of the CDR3 is 15 residues. Germline V gene sequence: CDR1 DFQATT, CDR2 SNEGSKA (reference sequence). The V segment lost 6 bases and the J segment 5 bases; nucleotides outside the gene matches: 13. The sample holds a few counts of this clonotype. TCRdb re-called the 5' RACE reads with MiXCR, one entry per CDR3 protein. The repertoire consists of more than 1.5 million distinct CDR3 sequences, with roughly 35% occurring once and the leading ten covering approximately 0.25%. This chain uses TRBV20-1 with TRBJ1-2, with 9 bases that match TRBD1. The material sequenced was cord blood. The receptor was derived from a newborn girl in good health. The CDR3 protein is CSAAPGQGGRYGYTF. The CDR3 DNA reads as TGCAGTGCAGCTCCGGGACAGGGCGGGAGGTATGGCTACACCTTC.